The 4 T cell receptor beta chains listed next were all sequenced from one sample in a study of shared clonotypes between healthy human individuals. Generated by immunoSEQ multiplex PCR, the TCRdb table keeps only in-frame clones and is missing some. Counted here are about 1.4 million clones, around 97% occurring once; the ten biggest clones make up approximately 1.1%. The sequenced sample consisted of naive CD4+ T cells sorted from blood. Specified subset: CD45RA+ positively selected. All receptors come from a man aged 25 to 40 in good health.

The CDR3 loop reads CASRLDGTSYEQYF. DNA for the CDR3: TGCGCCAGCAGGTTGGACGGTACCTCCTACGAGCAGTACTTC. V is TRBV10-2 and J is TRBJ2-7, with D unresolved. Germline CDR1 reads WSHSY; CDR2 reads SAAADI. This CDR3 is 14 amino acids long. Trimming shortened V by 6 bases and J by 0 bases, and 12 bases separated the two germline ends.

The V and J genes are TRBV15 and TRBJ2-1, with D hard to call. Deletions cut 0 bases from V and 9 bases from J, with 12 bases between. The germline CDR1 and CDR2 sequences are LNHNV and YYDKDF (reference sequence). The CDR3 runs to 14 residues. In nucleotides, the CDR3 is TGTGCCACCAGCAGAGATAGAATTTCAATTGAGCAGTTCTTC. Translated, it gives CATSRDRISIEQFF.

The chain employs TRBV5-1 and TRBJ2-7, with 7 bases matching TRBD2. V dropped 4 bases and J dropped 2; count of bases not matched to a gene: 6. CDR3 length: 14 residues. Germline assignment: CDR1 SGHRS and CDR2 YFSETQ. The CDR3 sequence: CASSQLAEAYEQYF. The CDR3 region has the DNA TGCGCCAGCAGCCAGCTAGCGGAGGCCTACGAGCAGTACTTC.

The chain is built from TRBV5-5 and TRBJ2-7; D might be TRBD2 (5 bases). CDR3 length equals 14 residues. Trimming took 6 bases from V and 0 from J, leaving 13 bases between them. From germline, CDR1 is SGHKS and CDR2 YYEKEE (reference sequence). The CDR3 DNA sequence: TGTGCCAGCATCCGAGGGTTCGGCTCCTACGAGCAGTACTTC. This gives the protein CASIRGFGSYEQYF. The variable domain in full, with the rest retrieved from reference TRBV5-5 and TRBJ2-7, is DAGVTQSPTHLIKTRGQQVTLRCSPISGHKSVSWYQQVLGQGPQFIFQYYEKEERGRGNFPDRFSARQFPNYSSELNVNALLLGDSALYLCASIRGFGSYEQYFGPGTRLTVT.